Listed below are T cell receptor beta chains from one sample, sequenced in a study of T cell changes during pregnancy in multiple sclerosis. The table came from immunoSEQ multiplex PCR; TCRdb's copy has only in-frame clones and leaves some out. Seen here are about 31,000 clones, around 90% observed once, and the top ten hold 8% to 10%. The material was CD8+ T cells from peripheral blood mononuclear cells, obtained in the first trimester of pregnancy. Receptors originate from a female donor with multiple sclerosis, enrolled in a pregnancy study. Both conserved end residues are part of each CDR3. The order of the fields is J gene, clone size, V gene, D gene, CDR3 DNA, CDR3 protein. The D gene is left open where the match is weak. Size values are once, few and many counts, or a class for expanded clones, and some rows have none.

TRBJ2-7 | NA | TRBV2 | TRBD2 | TGTGCCAGCAGTGAAGCGCGGGGGGCTCCTTTCGAGCAGTACTTC | CASSEARGAPFEQYF
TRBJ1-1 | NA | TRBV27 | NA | TGTGCCAGCAGTTTAAACAGAGTATGGGACACTGAAGCTTTCTTT | CASSLNRVWDTEAFF
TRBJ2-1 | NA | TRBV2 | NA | TGTGCCAGCAGTGAATCCCGACAAGTACCTTACAATGAGCAGTTCTTC | CASSESRQVPYNEQFF
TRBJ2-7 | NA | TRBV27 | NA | TGTGCCAGCAGCCATTCCTCCGGACACCTCTACGAGCAGTACTTC | CASSHSSGHLYEQYF
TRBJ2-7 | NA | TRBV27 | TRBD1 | TGTGCCAGTTGGGACAGCCCCTACGAGCAGTACTTC | CASWDSPYEQYF
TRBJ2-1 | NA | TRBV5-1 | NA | TGCGCCAGCAGCTCAACACCGGGGAATGAGCAGTTCTTC | CASSSTPGNEQFF
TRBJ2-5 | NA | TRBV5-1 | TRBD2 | TGCGCCAGCAGCTTGGGACATTATAGCGGGGGAGAAGAGACCCAGTACTTC | CASSLGHYSGGEETQYF
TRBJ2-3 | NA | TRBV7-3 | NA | TGTGCCAGCAGCGAGGGATCAGATACGCAGTATTTT | CASSEGSDTQYF
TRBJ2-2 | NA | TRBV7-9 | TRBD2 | TGTGCCAGCAGCGGGACTAGCGGGGGAACGAACACCGGGGAGCTGTTTTTT | CASSGTSGGTNTGELFF
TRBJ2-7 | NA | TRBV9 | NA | TGTGCCAGCAGCGTAGTGGGAGACCCCTACGAGCAGTACTTC | CASSVVGDPYEQYF
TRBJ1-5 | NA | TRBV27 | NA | TGTGCCAGCAGTCAACACGGGGGAATGCCCCAGCATTTT | CASSQHGGMPQHF
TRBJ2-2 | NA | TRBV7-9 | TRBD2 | TGTGCCAGCAGCCCGGGACTAGCGGGAAAGAACACCGGGGAGCTGTTTTTT | CASSPGLAGKNTGELFF
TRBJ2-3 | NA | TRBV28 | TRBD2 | TGTGCCAGCAGTCGTAAGGGAGGGGAACCCGACGCGGGGACGCAGTATTTT | CASSRKGGEPDAGTQYF
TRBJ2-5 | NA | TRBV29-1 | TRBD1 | TGCAGCGTTCCCCTTTACGGGACAGGGGGGACTCAAGAGACGGCCCAGTACTTC | CSVPLYGTGGTQETAQYF
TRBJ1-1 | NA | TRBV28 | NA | TGTGCCAGCAGAACACGTGATATGAACACTGAAGCTTTCTTT | CASRTRDMNTEAFF
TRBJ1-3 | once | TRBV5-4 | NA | TGTGCCAGCAGCCCGCAGGGTTTTACATATTTT | CASSPQGFTYF
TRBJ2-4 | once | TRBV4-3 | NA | TGCGCCAGCAGCCAAGTACAGGGAAACATTCAGTACTTC | CASSQVQGNIQYF
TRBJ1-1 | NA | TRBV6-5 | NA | TGTGCCAGCAGTTACACGGGACAAAAGAACACTGAAGCTTTCTTT | CASSYTGQKNTEAFF
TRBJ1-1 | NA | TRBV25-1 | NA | TGTGCCAGCAAGGGGGGAGGGACTGAAGCTTTCTTT | CASKGGGTEAFF
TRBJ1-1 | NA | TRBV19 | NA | TGTGCCAGTAGTATTGGCAGGAACACTGAAGCTTTCTTT | CASSIGRNTEAFF
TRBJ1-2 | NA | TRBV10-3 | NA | TGTGCCATCAGTAGAGGGACAAGTGATGGCTACACCTTC | CAISRGTSDGYTF
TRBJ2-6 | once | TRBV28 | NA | TGTGCCAGCAAAGGGGTATGGGGGGCCAACGTCCTGACTTTC | CASKGVWGANVLTF
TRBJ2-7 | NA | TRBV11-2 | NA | TGTGCCAGCAGCGGACTGGACTACGAGCAGTACTTC | CASSGLDYEQYF
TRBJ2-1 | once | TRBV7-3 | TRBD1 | TGTGCCAGCAGACAGCAGGGGGCAAATGAGCAGTTCTTC | CASRQQGANEQFF
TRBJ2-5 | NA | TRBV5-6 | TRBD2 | TGTGCCAGCAGCCGGGGACTAGCGGGAGGAGAGACCCAGTACTTC | CASSRGLAGGETQYF
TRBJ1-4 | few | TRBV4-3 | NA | TGCGCCAGCAGCCACAGGTCCAGTCCCTTGTCTAATGAAAAACTGTTTTTT | CASSHRSSPLSNEKLFF
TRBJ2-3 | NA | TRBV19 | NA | TGTGCCAGTAGTATAGCGGGTACCACAGATACGCAGTATTTT | CASSIAGTTDTQYF
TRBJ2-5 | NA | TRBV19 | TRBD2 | TGTGCCAGTAGTATAGTTGCGGGAGGGCTTGAGACCCAGTACTTC | CASSIVAGGLETQYF
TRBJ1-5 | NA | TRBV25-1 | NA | TGTGCCAGCAGTGATGGAGGGTTACAGCCCCAGCATTTT | CASSDGGLQPQHF
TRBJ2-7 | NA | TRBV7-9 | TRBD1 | TGTGCCAGCAGCGAGAACAGGGGGCAGGACGAGCAGTACTTC | CASSENRGQDEQYF
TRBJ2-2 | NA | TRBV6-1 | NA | TGTGCCGTACAGGGCCCACACACCGGGGAGCTGTTTTTT | CAVQGPHTGELFF
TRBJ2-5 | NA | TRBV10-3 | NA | TGTGCCATCAGTGAGTCGAGGAGGGCAGGGGGAGGCCAAGAGACCCAGTACTTC | CAISESRRAGGGQETQYF
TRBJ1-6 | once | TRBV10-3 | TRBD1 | TGTGCCATCAGTCGAGACAGGGGAAATTCACCCCTCCACTTT | CAISRDRGNSPLHF
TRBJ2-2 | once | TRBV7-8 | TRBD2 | TGTGCCAGCAGCCCCTTGTTGGTAGCGGGAAGGAACACCGGGGAGCTGTTTTTT | CASSPLLVAGRNTGELFF
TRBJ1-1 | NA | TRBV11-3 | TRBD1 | TGTGCCAGCAGCTTAGGAGGAGGGGGCTTCAGTGAAGCTTTCTTT | CASSLGGGGFSEAFF
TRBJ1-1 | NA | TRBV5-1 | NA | TGCGCCAGCAGCCCCCTAGCTGGGAACACTGAAGCTTTCTTT | CASSPLAGNTEAFF
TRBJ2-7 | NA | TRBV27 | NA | TGTGCCAGCAGTTTGTCGGGAGAGGACTACGAGCAGTACTTC | CASSLSGEDYEQYF
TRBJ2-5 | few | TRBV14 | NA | TGTGCCAGCAGCCTGGGACTCCGGGACGTCCCAGAGACCCAGTACTTC | CASSLGLRDVPETQYF
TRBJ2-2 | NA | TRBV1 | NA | TGCACCAGCAGCCACCCAGCTAGCGGGAGATATGCCGGGGAGCTGTTTTTT | CTSSHPASGRYAGELFF
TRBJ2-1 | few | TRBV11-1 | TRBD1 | TGTGCCAGCAGCGTCGGGGGACAGGCCTACAATGAGCAGTTCTTC | CASSVGGQAYNEQFF
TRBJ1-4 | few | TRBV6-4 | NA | TGTGCCAGCAGTGAAAAGGAGGGTCCTAATGAAAAACTGTTTTTT | CASSEKEGPNEKLFF
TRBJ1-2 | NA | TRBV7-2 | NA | TGTGCCAGCAGCTTAGGTAGTGTCAGCGCCTACACCTTC | CASSLGSVSAYTF
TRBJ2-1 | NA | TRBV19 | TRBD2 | TGTGCCAGTAGTATAGCACTAGCGGGGGGGGATAGGAATGAGCAGTTCTTC | CASSIALAGGDRNEQFF
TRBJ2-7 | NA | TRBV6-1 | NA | TGTGCCAGCAGTGAAGCGGGGGGCTCCTACGAGCAGTACTTC | CASSEAGGSYEQYF
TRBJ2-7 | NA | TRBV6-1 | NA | TGTGCCAGCAGTGAAGTACATACATGGTCCTACGAGCAGTACTTC | CASSEVHTWSYEQYF
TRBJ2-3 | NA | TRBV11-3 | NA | TGTGCCAGCAGCAGGGGATTAGATACGCAGTATTTT | CASSRGLDTQYF
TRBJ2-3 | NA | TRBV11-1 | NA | TGTGCCAGCAGCTCCCAAGCTACGCAGTATTTT | CASSSQATQYF
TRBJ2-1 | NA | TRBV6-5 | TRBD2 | TGTGCCAGCAGTCCCCTAGCGGGAGAGGGGAATGAGCAGTTCTTC | CASSPLAGEGNEQFF
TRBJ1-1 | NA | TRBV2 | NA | TGTGCCAGCAGGCCTGCAGGGCCTGAAGCTTTCTTT | CASRPAGPEAFF
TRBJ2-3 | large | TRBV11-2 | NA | TGTGCCAGCAGCGGCGGAGGTACGGATACGCAGTATTTT | CASSGGGTDTQYF
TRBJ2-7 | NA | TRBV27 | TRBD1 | TGTGCCAGCACCACCCTCGACAGGGTCCACGAGCAGTACTTC | CASTTLDRVHEQYF
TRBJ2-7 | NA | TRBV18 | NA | TGTGCCAGCTCACGGAACAGGGAAGGGTCCTACGAGCAGTACTTC | CASSRNREGSYEQYF
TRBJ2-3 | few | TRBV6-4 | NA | TGTGCCAGCAGTGACTCAAGGGGGTCAGATACGCAGTATTTT | CASSDSRGSDTQYF